Shown below are 2 T cell receptor beta chains from a single sample sequenced in a study of Siglec-9 on CD8 T cells in melanoma. TCRdb keeps only in-frame clones here, not all; method: immunoSEQ multiplex PCR. The sample includes about 30,000 clones, more than 80% of them seen just once. Sequenced input: Siglec-9- CD8+ T cells sorted from blood. All receptors derive from a human donor in good health.

This clone was counted between two and nine times. The CDR3 protein is CASSIDHRGTEAFF. CDR3 in DNA: TGTGCCAGTAGTATAGATCACAGGGGAACTGAAGCTTTCTTT. This chain links TRBV19 with TRBJ1-1, with TRBD1 matching 7 bases. The V segment lost 0 bases and the J segment 5 bases; nucleotides outside the gene matches: 3. The CDR3 covers 14 residues. CDR1 is LNHDA and CDR2 is SQIVND in the germline V gene (reference sequence).

The rearrangement joins TRBV28 to TRBJ2-7; 10 nucleotides match TRBD2. The CDR3 totals 13 residues. The ends lost 2 bases at V and 5 bases at J; junction bases unmatched: 0. From germline, CDR1 is MDHEN and CDR2 SYDVKM. This CDR3 is CASSLTSGNEQYV. CDR3 nucleotide sequence: TGTGCCAGCAGTTTAACTAGCGGGAACGAGCAGTACGTC.